This T cell receptor (beta chain) came from a study of cytomegalovirus exposure and HLA in healthy donors. The wider study: Samples from HLA-typed donors yielded around 85 million unique TCRs in an early data release. Genetic ancestry analysis placed around four fifths of the approximately 390 donors that were genotyped in the Caucasian-associated cluster. General study results and limits: Apparent HLA restriction characterized most CMV-associated TCR beta chains in a later analysis. Later analysis identified a missense DCLRE1C variant that was linked to TCR beta V- and J-gene trimming.

The PCR made use of 60 Vbeta and 13 Jbeta primers. Libraries were prepared by immunoSEQ multiplex PCR; TCRdb keeps only in-frame clonotypes and omits some of them. The sample has approximately 87,000 clones; roughly 79% are singletons. The CDR3 runs 12 residues. Germline V CDR1 and CDR2: LNHDA, SQIVND (reference sequence). V was shortened by 6 bases and J by 10 bases, with 14 bases between the two germline ends. As for this clone: No antigen is known for it.

The clonotype comes from a woman between 70 and 85 years old in good health and CMV-seropositive. Sequencing was carried out using PBMCs. This chain uses TRBV19 with TRBJ2-3; perhaps TRBD2 as D (6 bases). The CDR3 region is CASRGGPRPQYF. The DNA for the CDR3 is TGTGCCAGTAGGGGGGGTCCCCGGCCGCAGTATTTT.